A single sample is the source of the 20 T cell receptor beta chains below, sequenced in a study of cytomegalovirus exposure and HLA in healthy donors (dated by TCRdb to 2016 to 2017). Libraries were prepared through the immunoSEQ multiplex PCR assay. For the multiplex PCR, a mixture combining 60 forward primers for TCR Vbeta segments and 13 reverse primers for TCR Jbeta segments was used. TCRdb took over this immuneACCESS table, retaining in-frame rearrangements with V and J assigned. Such tables are incomplete; in checked studies, under half of the missing clones stem from an unresolved V gene, and the remainder is unexplained. In all, the sample holds 90,000 to 120,000 clones, and 65% to 85% of those were seen once. Together, the top ten hold 2% to 2.5% of the sample. The sequenced material came from PBMCs. These receptors originate from a man aged 30-40 years in good health and CMV-seronegative.

V is TRBV11-2 and J is TRBJ1-1; D might be TRBD1 (6 bases). There are 16 residues in the CDR3. The ends were cut back, 4 bases at V and 3 bases at J, with 18 bases in the middle. Germline CDR1 SGHAT, CDR2 FQNNGV. The CDR3 sequence: CASSSRTGLGDTEAFF. The CDR3, as DNA: TGTGCCAGCAGCTCACGAACAGGGCTAGGGGACACTGAAGCTTTCTTT. The variable domain in full, completed from reference TRBV11-2 and TRBJ1-1, reads EAGVAQSPRYKIIEKRQSVAFWCNPISGHATLYWYQQILGQGPKLLIQFQNNGVVDDSQLPKDRFSAERLKGVDSTLKIQPAKLEDSAVYLCASSSRTGLGDTEAFFGQGTRLTVV.

The V and J genes are TRBV9 and TRBJ1-4; 8 bases fit TRBD1. This CDR3 is built from 14 residues. CDR1 SGDLS and CDR2 YYNGEE come from the germline V gene. With V trimmed by 6 bases and J by 4 bases, 5 bases remained unmatched. The CDR3: CASNQGADNEKLFF. Written as DNA, the CDR3 is TGTGCCAGCAACCAGGGGGCCGATAATGAAAAACTGTTTTTT.

The chain is built from TRBV30 and TRBJ1-1; D remains unclear. Germline CDR1 and CDR2: GTSNPN and SVGIG (reference sequence). The CDR3 consists of 12 residues. V lost 1 base to trimming and J lost 4 bases, with 7 bases between them. This CDR3 reads CAWSEVSTEAFF. The CDR3 coding sequence is TGTGCCTGGAGTGAAGTTAGCACTGAAGCTTTCTTT. Variable domain in full (rest from reference TRBV30 and TRBJ1-1): SQTIHQWPATLVQPVGSPLSLECTVEGTSNPNLYWYRQAAGRGLQLLFYSVGIGQISSEVPQNLSASRPQDRQFILSSKKLLLSDSGFYLCAWSEVSTEAFFGQGTRLTVV.

V and J are TRBV29-1 and TRBJ2-5; D may be TRBD2 (5 bases). The CDR3 is 11 residues long. Germline V gives CDR1 SQVTM, CDR2 ANQGSEA. V was pared by 4 bases and J by 2 bases, with 5 bases between. The DNA of the CDR3 is TGCAGCGTTGGGACTCAAGAGACCCAGTACTTC. It translates to CSVGTQETQYF.

The chain couples TRBV28 to TRBJ1-1; a weak D match, TRBD1 (5 bases). CDR1 is MDHEN and CDR2 is SYDVKM in the germline V gene. Trimming took off 8 bases at V and 1 base at J, with 11 bases between the two ends. This CDR3 is built from 13 residues. CDR3: CASPGLGNTEAFF. Here the CDR3 DNA reads TGTGCCAGCCCAGGGCTAGGGAACACTGAAGCTTTCTTT.

The chain joins TRBV7-3 to TRBJ2-1, with D possibly TRBD2 on 6 matching bases. The V gene's germline CDR1 is SGHTA and CDR2 FQGTGA. The V end was cut by 11 bases, the J end by 5 bases, with 10 bases between. CDR3 size: 11 residues. The CDR3 DNA reads as TGTGCCCGGGGGTTCCACAATGAGCAGTTCTTC. Translated, it gives CARGFHNEQFF. The whole variable domain, remainder taken from reference TRBV7-3 and TRBJ2-1, is GAGVSQTPSNKVTEKGKYVELRCDPISGHTALYWYRQSLGQGPEFLIYFQGTGAADDSGLPNDRFFAVRPEGSVSTLKIQRTERGDSAVYLCARGFHNEQFFGPGTRLTVL.

Only a few counts were recorded for this clone. The CDR3 DNA reads as TGCGCCAGCAGCGCCCAAAGGACAGGGCCCAACGAGCAGTACTTC. This sequence encodes CASSAQRTGPNEQYF. The V gene is TRBV10-1, the J gene TRBJ2-7; 8 bases are a match to TRBD1. CDR1 and CDR2 (germline): WNHNN, SYGVQD (reference sequence). The CDR3 totals 15 residues. The junction had 12 bases not matched to a gene; V was cut back by 6 bases and J by 5 bases.

This rearrangement joins TRBV7-9 to TRBJ2-2; perhaps TRBD1 as D (5 bases). Germline V CDR1 and CDR2: SEHNR, FQNEAQ (reference sequence). The CDR3 is made up of 16 amino acids. With 6 bases removed from V and 4 bases from J, the gap between germline ends came to 18 bases. The CDR3 DNA reads TGTGCCAGCAGAGTAGGGTCCTTTACAGGCACCGGGGAGCTGTTTTTT. This gives the protein CASRVGSFTGTGELFF.

This clone was seen once. The chain combines TRBV7-9 with TRBJ2-1; a possible D gene is TRBD2 (5 bases). The CDR3 is made up of 16 amino acids. V lost 1 base and J lost 3, with 13 bases in between. Germline-derived CDR1 and CDR2 are SEHNR and FQNEAQ (reference sequence). The CDR3 is CASSLEAASYYNEQFF. The CDR3 DNA is TGTGCCAGCAGCTTAGAGGCCGCTAGCTACTACAATGAGCAGTTCTTC.

The chain combines TRBV6-1 with TRBJ2-3, with 9 positions matching TRBD2. V was pared by 7 bases and J by 3 bases, with 5 bases of the junction left unmatched. Looked up from germline, CDR1 is MNHNS and CDR2 is SASEGT. The CDR3 has 14 residues. The DNA of the CDR3 is TGTGCCAGCAAGTTAGCGGGAGCGACAGATACGCAGTATTTT. Translation: CASKLAGATDTQYF.

With regard to this clone: Other DNA sequences in the same sample also yield this CDR3. The CDR3 nucleotides read TGCGCCAGCAGCTTGGCGGGCAGGGGTTCACCCCTCCACTTT. It is translated as CASSLAGRGSPLHF. This chain connects TRBV5-1 to TRBJ1-6; a possible D gene is TRBD1 (6 bases). Trimming removed 0 bases at V and 9 bases at J, with 10 bases between. The V gene's germline CDR1 is SGHRS and CDR2 YFSETQ. The CDR3 sequence is 14 residues long. Supplemented by reference TRBV5-1 and TRBJ1-6, the full variable domain reads KAGVTQTPRYLIKTRGQQVTLSCSPISGHRSVSWYQQTPGQGLQFLFEYFSETQRNKGNFPGRFSGRQFSNSRSEMNVSTLELGDSALYLCASSLAGRGSPLHFGNGTRLTVT.

This chain connects TRBV19 to TRBJ1-3; D is unclear. The ends were cut back, 3 bases at V and 0 bases at J, with 6 bases in the middle. The CDR3 length is 14 residues. The germline V gene encodes CDR1 LNHDA and CDR2 SQIVND (reference sequence). CDR3 in amino acids: CASSIVSSGNTIYF. The CDR3 nucleotides are TGTGCCAGTAGTATTGTTAGCTCTGGAAACACCATATATTTT.

V and J are TRBV29-1 and TRBJ1-1, with 9 positions matching TRBD1. With 4 bases clipped from V and 4 bases from J, the junction kept 10 bases outside the gene matches. The germline V gene encodes CDR1 SQVTM and CDR2 ANQGSEA. This CDR3 spans 15 amino acids. The CDR3 region is CSVVGIQGAATEAFF. The DNA of the CDR3 is TGCAGCGTTGTGGGAATACAGGGGGCGGCCACTGAAGCTTTCTTT.

This CDR3 is CASTQPGQGARPRSYEQYF. CDR3 nucleotide sequence: TGTGCCAGCACCCAACCTGGACAGGGGGCACGACCGCGCTCCTACGAGCAGTACTTC. This rearrangement joins TRBV2 to TRBJ2-7; 11 bases map to TRBD1. Trimming cost V 7 bases and J 0 bases; bases outside gene matches: 17. The CDR3 is 19 residues long. CDR1 and CDR2 (germline): SNHLY, FYNNEI.

The chain couples TRBV9 to TRBJ2-2; D may be TRBD2 (8 bases). The germline CDR1 and CDR2 sequences are SGDLS and YYNGEE. CDR3 length: 15 amino acids. V was trimmed by 5 bases and J by 9 bases, leaving 20 bases between them. The CDR3 bases are TGTGCCAGCAGTGGTACCGGGACTAGGGGGCGGGAGCTGTTTTTT. As protein: CASSGTGTRGRELFF. The full variable domain, rest sourced from reference TRBV9 and TRBJ2-2, is DSGVTQTPKHLITATGQRVTLRCSPRSGDLSVYWYQQSLDQGLQFLIQYYNGEERAKGNILERFSAQQFPDLHSELNLSSLELGDSALYFCASSGTGTRGRELFFGEGSRLTVL.

The chain employs TRBV11-3 and TRBJ2-2, with D perhaps matching TRBD2 (5 bases). Germline assignment: CDR1 SGHNT and CDR2 YENEEA. Trimming stripped 2 bases from V and 6 bases from J, with 10 bases between. The CDR3 consists of 14 residues. CDR3 loop: CASSLRIGAGELFF. In DNA form, the CDR3 reads TGTGCCAGCAGCTTACGGATCGGGGCCGGGGAGCTGTTTTTT.

This clone appeared once. The chain combines TRBV11-3 with TRBJ1-1, with D uncertain. Per the germline V gene, CDR1 is SGHNT and CDR2 is YENEEA. The CDR3 sequence is 13 residues long. The V end was cut by 3 bases, the J end by 4 bases, with 9 bases between. CDR3 sequence (DNA): TGTGCCAGCAGCTTCGGGTTGGGCACTGAAGCTTTCTTT. Its protein is CASSFGLGTEAFF.

The V call is TRBV29-1, the J call TRBJ2-1, with TRBD2 matching 9 bases. The germline V gene has CDR1 SQVTM and CDR2 ANQGSEA. The CDR3 covers 16 residues. V shed 2 bases, J shed 10 bases, and the junction held 15 bases outside the gene matches. CDR3 amino acids: CSVEKEGRGGRKEQFF. CDR3 DNA: TGCAGCGTTGAAAAGGAAGGGCGGGGGGGAAGAAAAGAGCAGTTCTTC.

The chain recombines TRBV10-3 with TRBJ1-1, with 7 bases that match TRBD1. This CDR3 has 15 residues. The germline V gene has CDR1 ENHRY and CDR2 SYGVKD. Germline trimming cut 4 bases from V and 7 bases from J; bases unmatched to any gene: 12. The CDR3 loop is CAISVDRARGGEAFF. The CDR3, as DNA: TGTGCCATCAGTGTAGACAGGGCGAGGGGCGGTGAAGCTTTCTTT.

The V gene is TRBV27, the J gene TRBJ2-7, with a possible D match to TRBD1 (5 bases). CDR3 length: 13 amino acids. Trimming cost V 2 bases and J 4 bases, with 9 bases left between them. From germline, CDR1 is MNHEY and CDR2 SMNVEV (reference sequence). The CDR3 nucleotides are TGTGCCAGCAGTTTAGTGACAGCTTACGAGCAGTACTTC. Translated, it gives CASSLVTAYEQYF.